What follows are 18 T cell receptor beta chains derived from one specimen sequenced in a study of blood T cells in healthy people across ages. Sample-barcoded 5' priming and a J-beta primer mix drove a second PCR of about 6 to 12 cycles. TCRdb analysed the 5' RACE reads with MiXCR anew, one entry per CDR3 protein. The table records about 1,600,000 distinct CDR3 sequences, 42% of them present only once. Sequenced input: blood. The receptors stem from a young woman in good health.

The rearrangement joins TRBV20-1 to TRBJ2-3; no clear D. The CDR3 is made up of 16 amino acids. The V gene's germline CDR1 is DFQATT and CDR2 SNEGSKA (reference sequence). Trimming took 0 bases from V and 0 from J, leaving 13 bases between them. The CDR3 is CSARDKWRESTDTQYF. CDR3 nucleotides: TGCAGTGCTAGAGATAAATGGCGAGAAAGCACAGATACGCAGTATTTT.

The CDR3, as DNA: TGTGCCAGCAGCAAAGGGAGTGGGACTAGCGGCTATCTGATCTTTAATGAGCAGTTCTTC. It translates to CASSKGSGTSGYLIFNEQFF. The chain uses TRBV21-1 and TRBJ2-1; the DNA was not used to check the table's D call, TRBD2. TRBV21-1 is annotated as a pseudogene. The CDR3 extends over 20 amino acids.

Written as DNA, the CDR3 is TGTGCCAGCAGTAAAAGAGTGGGTAGCAATCAGCCCCAGCATTTT. Protein sequence: CASSKRVGSNQPQHF. The chain combines TRBV2 with TRBJ1-5, with unresolved D. V lost 5 bases, J lost 0 bases, and 11 bases lay in between. Germline-derived CDR1 and CDR2 are SNHLY and FYNNEI. The CDR3 runs 15 residues.

V gene TRBV6-1 combines with J gene TRBJ2-7; D is unresolved. The J call may be wrong; the DNA end is better matched by TRBJ2-5. The CDR3 extends over 14 amino acids. Per germline, CDR1 MNHNS and CDR2 SASEGT. The CDR3 DNA follows: TGTGCCAGCAGTGGTAACGGAAGGTGGGAGACCCAGTACTTC. It is translated as CASSGNGRWETQYF.

The chain employs TRBV7-2 and TRBJ2-3, with D perhaps TRBD2 (5 bases). This CDR3 contains 16 residues. The germline gives CDR1 SGHTA, CDR2 FQGNSA. V lost 2 bases, J lost 0 bases, and 12 bases lay in between. As DNA, the CDR3 is TGTGCCAGCAGCTTACTCTCCGGGGTTAGCACAGATACGCAGTATTTT. It codes for CASSLLSGVSTDTQYF.

This clonotype was seen a handful of times. The chain is built from TRBV10-3 and TRBJ2-3; TRBD2 might be the D (6 bases). CDR3 length equals 12 residues. Trimming pared 10 bases from V and 4 bases from J, leaving 12 bases between. From germline, CDR1 is ENHRY and CDR2 SYGVKD. The CDR3 spells CATKTRSDTQYF. The CDR3 DNA is TGTGCCACCAAGACTAGATCAGATACGCAGTATTTT.

V gene TRBV7-9 combines with J gene TRBJ2-4; TRBD2 agrees at 14 bases. The J call may not be correct, given that the DNA end is closer to TRBJ2-7. CDR3 length equals 17 residues. The V gene's germline CDR1 is SEHNR and CDR2 FQNEAQ (reference sequence). CDR3 DNA: TGTGCCAGCAGCTCTGGACTAGCGGGAGGCCGAAACTACGAGCAGTACTTC. Translated: CASSSGLAGGRNYEQYF.

The rearrangement links TRBV25-1 to TRBJ2-1, with a tentative D call TRBD2 (5 bases). V lost 3 bases and J lost 8, with 20 bases in between. This CDR3 region has 16 residues. From germline, CDR1 is MGHDK and CDR2 SYGVNS. In DNA form, the CDR3 reads TGTGCCAGCAGTGACCCCATCCCCACTCAAGCGGATGAGCAGTTCTTC. Translating it yields CASSDPIPTQADEQFF.

This clonotype occurred once. The chain combines TRBV12-3 or TRBV12-4 with TRBJ2-6; no reliable D call. CDR3 length: 14 amino acids. Between the trimmed V and J ends, which lost 8 bases and 2 bases, there was a span of 10 bases. This CDR3 reads CASREVPGANVLTF. The CDR3 bases are TGTGCCAGCCGCGAAGTCCCTGGGGCCAACGTCCTGACTTTC.

This clonotype was detected a few times. V is TRBV2 and J is TRBJ2-2; 9 nucleotides match TRBD1. This CDR3 has 14 amino acids. The germline V gene encodes CDR1 SNHLY and CDR2 FYNNEI. V was clipped by 9 bases and J by 4 bases; unmatched bases: 6. The CDR3 region is CASGTGRSTGELFF. As DNA, the CDR3 is TGTGCCAGTGGGACAGGGAGAAGCACCGGGGAGCTGTTTTTT.

This clonotype was observed many times. The chain joins TRBV20-1 to TRBJ2-1; D perhaps matches TRBD2 (5 bases). This CDR3 has 13 amino acids. Germline CDR1 DFQATT, CDR2 SNEGSKA (reference sequence). Trimming left V 6 bases short and J 9 bases short, with 18 bases between. CDR3 loop: CSAIPRLEGEQFF. The CDR3 bases are TGCAGTGCCATTCCCCGACTCGAGGGTGAGCAGTTCTTC.

This clonotype has just a few counts. The V and J genes are TRBV9 and TRBJ2-6, with TRBD2 matching 7 bases. The length of the CDR3 is 17 residues. CDR1 is SGDLS, CDR2 YYNGEE, per germline. Losses at the gene ends were 4 bases for V and 3 bases for J; bases not matched to a gene: 10. The chain's CDR3 is CASSSPTSYLGANVLTF. The CDR3 bases are TGTGCCAGCAGCTCGCCGACTAGCTATCTTGGGGCCAACGTCCTGACTTTC.

The chain recombines TRBV6-5 with TRBJ1-1, with 7 positions matching TRBD1. Germline V lookup: CDR1 MNHEY, CDR2 SVGAGI. Germline trimming cut 0 bases from V and 4 bases from J; bases unmatched to any gene: 5. This CDR3 comprises 15 residues. As DNA, the CDR3 is TGTGCCAGCAGTTACTCGAAACAGGGGCGCACTGAAGCTTTCTTT. Protein product: CASSYSKQGRTEAFF.

This clonotype was counted a single time. V and J are TRBV12-3 or TRBV12-4 and TRBJ2-3; a possible D gene is TRBD2 (7 bases). The CDR3 has 16 residues. V gave up 4 bases and J gave up 0 bases, with 14 bases separating them. This CDR3 is CASSSGGLGSTDTQYF. Here the CDR3 DNA reads TGTGCCAGCAGTTCGGGGGGCCTTGGTAGCACAGATACGCAGTATTTT.

The chain combines TRBV2 with TRBJ2-5; the D is unclear. With 7 bases removed from V and 0 bases from J, the gap between germline ends came to 9 bases. CDR1 SNHLY and CDR2 FYNNEI come from the germline V gene. This CDR3 has 13 residues. The CDR3 loop reads CASKELNQETQYF. The CDR3 DNA sequence: TGTGCCAGCAAAGAGCTAAACCAAGAGACCCAGTACTTC.

This clonotype was seen a few times. This chain joins TRBV5-5 and TRBJ2-1; 11 bases align to TRBD2. The ends lost 3 bases at V and 5 bases at J; junction bases unmatched: 4. The CDR3 contains 15 residues. Per germline, CDR1 SGHKS and CDR2 YYEKEE (reference sequence). The CDR3 reads CASSSTSGGDNEQFF. DNA of the CDR3: TGTGCCAGCAGCTCTACTAGCGGGGGAGACAATGAGCAGTTCTTC.

The genes are TRBV20-1 and TRBJ2-6; D is perhaps TRBD2 (5 bases). CDR3 length equals 14 residues. Between the trimmed V and J ends, which lost 5 bases and 0 bases, there was a span of 8 bases. CDR1 is DFQATT and CDR2 is SNEGSKA in the germline V gene (reference sequence). Here the CDR3 reads CSAGLFSGANVLTF. In nucleotides, the CDR3 is TGCAGTGCTGGACTGTTCTCTGGGGCCAACGTCCTGACTTTC.

This clonotype appeared a few times. The V call is TRBV6-6, the J call TRBJ1-2, with D unclear. V shed 2 bases and J shed 4 bases, with 20 bases lying between them. There are 17 residues in the CDR3. From germline, CDR1 is MNHNY and CDR2 SVGAGI (reference sequence). This CDR3 reads CASSYDADTQASYGYTF. The CDR3 DNA is TGTGCCAGCAGTTACGACGCAGACACCCAGGCTAGCTATGGCTACACCTTC.